This TCR beta chain was sequenced for a study of identical twins. Study-wide points: Excess twin sharing in beta out-of-frame sequences was weaker. Carriage of fewer insertions was seen in abundant cord blood beta clonotypes, whereas memory repertoires showed none.

A universal primer binding site was introduced by template switching. The final cDNA contained unique molecular identifiers. TCRdb reanalysed the 5' RACE reads using MiXCR and keeps one entry per CDR3 protein. Seen here are about 340,000 distinct CDR3 sequences, 9% to 15% observed once, and the top ten hold 7.2%. This clonotype was picked up a small number of times. The antigen is not known. V lost 3 bases to trimming and J lost 2 bases, with 9 bases between them. CDR1 SGHAT and CDR2 FQDESV come from the germline V gene (reference sequence). This CDR3 is built from 14 residues. The same data also contributed to another study, on yellow fever vaccine responses in identical twins. This second study says: Twins reportedly showed a vaccine T cell response that seemed partly convergent and partly personalized.

The rearrangement joins TRBV11-1 to TRBJ2-3; a possible D gene is TRBD1 (6 bases). This clonotype was obtained from a woman under 30 in good health. Sequencing used CD8+ T cells sorted from blood. CDR3 in DNA: TGTGCCAGCAGCTTCAGGGGTTACACAGATACGCAGTATTTT. Protein product: CASSFRGYTDTQYF.